This TCR beta chain stems from a study of blood T cell repertoires in COVID-19. Repertoires were generated with immunoSEQ multiplex PCR, while TCRdb's copy carries only in-frame clones and drops some. The sample includes 150,000 to 200,000 clones, 90% to 95% seen only once; the top ten take roughly 1.9%. This CDR3 is built from 16 residues. CDR1 MGHRA and CDR2 YSYEKL come from the germline V gene. The V gene lost 2 bases and the J gene lost 2 bases, with 12 bases spanning the gap. Material for sequencing was peripheral blood. The TCR originated in a woman aged 55 to 70 with COVID-19, enrolled during active disease. The rearrangement uses TRBV4-1 and TRBJ2-2; D possibly corresponds to TRBD2 (5 bases). CDR3 coding DNA: TGCGCCAGCAGCCAAAGCGGCAGCAGTAACACCGGGGAGCTGTTTTTT. Translation: CASSQSGSSNTGELFF.